This T cell receptor beta chain was found in a study of T cells in Graves' hyperthyroidism and ophthalmopathy. Points from the study as a whole: Researchers report that a 13 V-J model separated ophthalmopathy from stable hyperthyroidism.

This clonotype has only a few counts. The antigen remains undetermined. The investigators amplified TCR beta CDR3 regions from RNA transcripts. The study used the HTBI primer set for a first-round RT-PCR of the TCR CDR3. A single record per CDR3 protein comes from TCRdb applying MiXCR to the multiplex PCR reads. In the table there are around 420,000 distinct CDR3 sequences, 12% to 15% of which are singletons. An absence of ophthalmopathy progression within 18 months meant stable Graves' hyperthyroidism. Lactation, pregnancy, other autoimmune disease or uncontrolled infection led to exclusion of patients. This sample holds PBMCs from less than 11 ml fresh peripheral blood. Per germline, CDR1 LNHDA and CDR2 SQIVND (reference sequence). The CDR3 covers 15 residues. Trimming took 0 bases from V and 5 from J, leaving 13 bases between them.

Sequences were obtained from blood. This chain links TRBV19 with TRBJ1-1; D perhaps matches TRBD1 (6 bases). The TCR sequence derives from a woman under 30 with Graves' hyperthyroidism. CDR3 coding DNA: TGTGCCAGTAGTATAGACTACAAGGGGGGGACTGAAGCTTTCTTT. Translating it yields CASSIDYKGGTEAFF.